Given below is one TCR beta chain in context. The antigen is not known. Per sample, a minimum of 6.5 million PBMCs were isolated. The CDR3 covers 14 residues. The V gene's germline CDR1 is SGHVS and CDR2 FQNEAQ. The data belong to a study of blood T cells in healthy people across ages. Regarding the study as a whole: There was no known CMV status for donors, so expanded clonotype changes were possibly confounded.

With a J-beta primer mix and a sample-barcoded 5' primer, a second PCR ran 7 to 11 cycles. All cDNA molecules were each tagged by a template-switch adaptor with 12 random nucleotides. TCRdb redid the calling of the 5' RACE reads with MiXCR, one entry per CDR3 protein. Seen here are 950,000 to 1,200,000 distinct CDR3 sequences, 35% to 40% observed once, and the top ten hold around 12%. This sequence originates from a man younger than 30 in good health. The V gene is TRBV7-8, the J gene TRBJ2-7; D remains ambiguous. The DNA end lines up better with TRBJ2-5; the J call may be wrong. The sample was blood. CDR3 protein: CASSLERYLGTQYF. CDR3 nucleotides: TGTGCCAGCAGCTTAGAACGGTACCTAGGGACCCAGTACTTC.